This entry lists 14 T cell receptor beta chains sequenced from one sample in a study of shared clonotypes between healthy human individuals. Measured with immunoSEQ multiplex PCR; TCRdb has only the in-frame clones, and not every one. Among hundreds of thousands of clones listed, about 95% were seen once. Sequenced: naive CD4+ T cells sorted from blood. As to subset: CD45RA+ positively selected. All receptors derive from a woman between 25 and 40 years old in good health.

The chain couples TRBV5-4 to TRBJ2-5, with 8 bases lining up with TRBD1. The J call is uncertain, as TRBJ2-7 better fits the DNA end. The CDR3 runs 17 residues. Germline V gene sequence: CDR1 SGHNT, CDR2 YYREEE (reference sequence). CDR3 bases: TGTGCCAGCAGCCTAGCCCCGGGACAGGAGCTATCCTACGAGCAGTACTTC. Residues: CASSLAPGQELSYEQYF.

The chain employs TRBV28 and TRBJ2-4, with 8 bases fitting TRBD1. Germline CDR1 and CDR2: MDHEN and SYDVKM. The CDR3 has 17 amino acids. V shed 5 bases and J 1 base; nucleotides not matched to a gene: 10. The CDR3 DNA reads TGTGCCAGCAGTCGTAGGCGGACAGGGACGGCCAAAAACATTCAGTACTTC. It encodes CASSRRRTGTAKNIQYF. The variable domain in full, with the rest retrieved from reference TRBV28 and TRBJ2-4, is DVKVTQSSRYLVKRTGEKVFLECVQDMDHENMFWYRQDPGLGLRLIYFSYDVKMKEKGDIPEGYSVSREKKERFSLILESASTNQTSMYLCASSRRRTGTAKNIQYFGAGTRLSVL.

The CDR3, as DNA: TGTGCCATCAGTGAGGGGCAGGGGAAGATTGGAAACACCATATATTTT. Translated, it gives CAISEGQGKIGNTIYF. The V gene is TRBV10-3, the J gene TRBJ1-3, with a weak D call TRBD1 (6 bases). Looked up from germline, CDR1 is ENHRY and CDR2 is SYGVKD. The CDR3 extends over 16 amino acids. The V end lost 2 bases, the J end lost 3 bases, and 14 bases lay between the germline ends.

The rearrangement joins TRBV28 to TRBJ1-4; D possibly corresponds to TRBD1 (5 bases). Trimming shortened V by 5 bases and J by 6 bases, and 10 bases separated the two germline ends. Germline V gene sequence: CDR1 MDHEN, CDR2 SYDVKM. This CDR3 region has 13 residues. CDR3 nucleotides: TGTGCCAGCAGTCCCCCGGGACATGAAAAACTGTTTTTT. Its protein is CASSPPGHEKLFF.

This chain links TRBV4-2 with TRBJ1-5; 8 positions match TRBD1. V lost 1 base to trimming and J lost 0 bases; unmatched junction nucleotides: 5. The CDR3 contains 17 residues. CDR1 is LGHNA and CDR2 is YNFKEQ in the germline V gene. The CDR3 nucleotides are TGTGCCAGCAGCCAAGGCGACAGGGGCCATAGCAATCAGCCCCAGCATTTT. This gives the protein CASSQGDRGHSNQPQHF.

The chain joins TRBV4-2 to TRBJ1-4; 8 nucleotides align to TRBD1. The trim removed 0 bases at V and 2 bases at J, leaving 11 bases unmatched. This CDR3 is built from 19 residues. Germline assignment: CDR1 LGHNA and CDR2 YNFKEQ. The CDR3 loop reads CASSQEIPGQVYTNEKLFF. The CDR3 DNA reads TGTGCCAGCAGCCAAGAGATACCGGGACAGGTATACACTAATGAAAAACTGTTTTTT.

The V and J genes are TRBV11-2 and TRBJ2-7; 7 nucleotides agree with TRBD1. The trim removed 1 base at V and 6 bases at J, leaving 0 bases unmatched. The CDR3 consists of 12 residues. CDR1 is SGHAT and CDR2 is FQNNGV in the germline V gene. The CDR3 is CASSLAGGEQYF. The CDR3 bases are TGTGCCAGCAGCTTAGCAGGGGGCGAGCAGTACTTC.

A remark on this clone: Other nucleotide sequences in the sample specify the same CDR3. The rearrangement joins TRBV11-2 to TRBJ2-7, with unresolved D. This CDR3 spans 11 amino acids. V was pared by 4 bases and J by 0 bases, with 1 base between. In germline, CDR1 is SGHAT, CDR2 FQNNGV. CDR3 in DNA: TGTGCCAGCAGCTCCTCCTACGAGCAGTACTTC. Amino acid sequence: CASSSSYEQYF. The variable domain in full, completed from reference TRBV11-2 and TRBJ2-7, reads EAGVAQSPRYKIIEKRQSVAFWCNPISGHATLYWYQQILGQGPKLLIQFQNNGVVDDSQLPKDRFSAERLKGVDSTLKIQPAKLEDSAVYLCASSSSYEQYFGPGTRLTVT.

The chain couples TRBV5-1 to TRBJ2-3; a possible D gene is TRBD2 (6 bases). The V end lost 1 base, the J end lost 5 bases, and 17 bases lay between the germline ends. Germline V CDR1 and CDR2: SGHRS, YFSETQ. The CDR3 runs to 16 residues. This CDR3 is CASSLQLRGIGDTQYF. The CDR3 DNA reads TGCGCCAGCAGCTTGCAACTCCGGGGGATTGGAGATACGCAGTATTTT.

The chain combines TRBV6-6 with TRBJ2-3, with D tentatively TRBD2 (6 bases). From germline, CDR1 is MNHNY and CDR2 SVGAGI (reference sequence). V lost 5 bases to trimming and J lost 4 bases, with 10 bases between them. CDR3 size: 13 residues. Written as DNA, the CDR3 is TGTGCCAGCAGTGCCTGGGAGGCAGATACGCAGTATTTT. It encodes CASSAWEADTQYF.

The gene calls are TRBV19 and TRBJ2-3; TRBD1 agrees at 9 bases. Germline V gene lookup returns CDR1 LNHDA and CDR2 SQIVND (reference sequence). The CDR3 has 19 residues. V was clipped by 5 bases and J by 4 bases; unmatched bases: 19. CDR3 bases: TGTGCCAGTAGTCACTTGAGGGGTCGGACAGGGGTATTCGCAGATACGCAGTATTTT. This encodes CASSHLRGRTGVFADTQYF.

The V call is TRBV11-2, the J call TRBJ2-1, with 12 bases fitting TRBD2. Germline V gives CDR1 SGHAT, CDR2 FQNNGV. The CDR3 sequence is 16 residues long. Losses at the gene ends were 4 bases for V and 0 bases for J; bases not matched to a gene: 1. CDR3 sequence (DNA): TGTGCCAGCAGCTCGACTAGCGGGAGCTCCTACAATGAGCAGTTCTTC. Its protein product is CASSSTSGSSYNEQFF. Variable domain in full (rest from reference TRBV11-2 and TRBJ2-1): EAGVAQSPRYKIIEKRQSVAFWCNPISGHATLYWYQQILGQGPKLLIQFQNNGVVDDSQLPKDRFSAERLKGVDSTLKIQPAKLEDSAVYLCASSSTSGSSYNEQFFGPGTRLTVL.

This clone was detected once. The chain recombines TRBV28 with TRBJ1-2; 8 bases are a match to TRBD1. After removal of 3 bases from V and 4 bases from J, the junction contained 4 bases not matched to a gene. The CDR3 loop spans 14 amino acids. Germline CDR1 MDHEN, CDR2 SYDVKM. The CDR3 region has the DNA TGTGCCAGCAGTTTCGACAGGGGAACCTATGGCTACACCTTC. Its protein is CASSFDRGTYGYTF.

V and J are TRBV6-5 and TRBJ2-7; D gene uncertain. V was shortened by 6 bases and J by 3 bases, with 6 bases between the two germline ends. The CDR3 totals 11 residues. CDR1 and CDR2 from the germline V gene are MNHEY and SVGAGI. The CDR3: CASSNSYEQYF. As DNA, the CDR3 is TGTGCCAGCAGCAACAGCTACGAGCAGTACTTC.